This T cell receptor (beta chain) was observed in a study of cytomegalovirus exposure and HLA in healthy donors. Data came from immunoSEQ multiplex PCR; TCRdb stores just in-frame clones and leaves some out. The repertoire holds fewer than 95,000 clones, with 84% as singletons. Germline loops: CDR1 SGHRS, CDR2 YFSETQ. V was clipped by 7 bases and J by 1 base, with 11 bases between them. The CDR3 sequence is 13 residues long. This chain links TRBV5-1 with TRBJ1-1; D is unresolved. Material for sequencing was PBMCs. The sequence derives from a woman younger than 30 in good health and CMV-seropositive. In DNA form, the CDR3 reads TGCGCCAGCGGAGCAGGAGGGAACACTGAAGCTTTCTTT. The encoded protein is CASGAGGNTEAFF.